These T cell receptor beta chains were read from a single sample in a study of identical twins. TCRdb reanalysed the 5' RACE reads using MiXCR and keeps one entry per CDR3 protein. The sample lists a few hundred thousand distinct CDR3 sequences; 13% to 15% were seen once. Another study also made use of these data, one on yellow fever vaccine responses in identical twins.

The sequenced sample consisted of CD4+ T cells sorted from blood. These receptors were obtained from a woman aged 18 to 35 in good health. The conserved cysteine and the conserved F or W are not part of the CDR3 here.

v_call	cdr3_aa
TRBV20-1	SAIRRGNTEAF
TRBV2	ASRLDRRTGKADTQY
TRBV6-1	ASRPGLLIQETQY
TRBV11-2	ASSFPRAPAPSSGANVLT
TRBV6-1	ASSDILGARDTEAF
TRBV7-9	ASSRLTGGDTDTQY
TRBV7-3	ASSLSRGDHNEQF
TRBV7-8	ATRLAGVNEQF
TRBV2	ASSESPWAGFQETQY
TRBV6-5	ASRSSQGAYNEQF
TRBV5-1	ASSSGTAYEQY
TRBV7-2	AIGYGYT
TRBV4-3	ASSQGLLAGTTQY
TRBV6-5	ASSYSNQGYNSPLH
TRBV12-3/TRBV12-4	ASSLGRGTGRNQPQH
TRBV7-8	ASSLGAGGGYNEQF
TRBV20-1	SAESPGGRSYNEQF
TRBV20-1	SARDLVGSSWNTEAF
TRBV12-3/TRBV12-4	ASSLGGRNQPQH
TRBV6-2/TRBV6-3	ASSYPGFDNEQF